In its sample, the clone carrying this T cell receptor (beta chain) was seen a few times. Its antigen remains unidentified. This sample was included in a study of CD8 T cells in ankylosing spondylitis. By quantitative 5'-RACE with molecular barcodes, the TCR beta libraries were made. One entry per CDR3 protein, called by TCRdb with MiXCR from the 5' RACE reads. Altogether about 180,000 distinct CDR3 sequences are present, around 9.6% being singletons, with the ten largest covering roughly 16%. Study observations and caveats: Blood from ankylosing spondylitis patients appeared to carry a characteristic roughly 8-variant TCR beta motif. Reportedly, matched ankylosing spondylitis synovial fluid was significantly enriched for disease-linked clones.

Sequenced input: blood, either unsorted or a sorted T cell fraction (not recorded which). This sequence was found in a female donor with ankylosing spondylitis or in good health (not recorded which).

CDR3 sequence reads: CASSPRGIPNTGELFF. Written as DNA, the CDR3 is TGTGCCAGCTCACCGCGGGGTATCCCTAACACCGGGGAGCTGTTTTTT. V gene TRBV18 combines with J gene TRBJ2-2; weak D call: TRBD2 (6 bases). Trimming pared 3 bases from V and 2 bases from J, leaving 13 bases between. The CDR3 spans 16 residues. The germline gives CDR1 KGHSH, CDR2 LQKENI. The whole variable domain, remainder taken from reference TRBV18 and TRBJ2-2, is NAGVMQNPRHLVRRRGQEARLRCSPMKGHSHVYWYRQLPEEGLKFMVYLQKENIIDESGMPKERFSAEFPKEGPSILRIQQVVRGDSAAYFCASSPRGIPNTGELFFGEGSRLTVL.